This TCR beta chain came from a study of identical twins. From the 5' RACE reads, TCRdb called clonotypes with MiXCR, one entry per CDR3 protein. Of 500,000 or so distinct CDR3 sequences listed, about 20% are singletons. Trimming took 5 bases from V and 4 from J; bases not matched to a gene: 10. CDR3 length: 15 residues. Germline V gene sequence: CDR1 SEHNR, CDR2 FQNEAQ (reference sequence). This sample also appeared in a second study, on T cells expressing NK-cell markers. From that study: Only alpha-beta TCR T cells were sorted in several experiments, using an anti-gamma-delta TCR antibody. As a fraction of CD8+ T cells, dominant NKG2C+ clonotypes reached about 1.0-7.5% in six donors.

The chain is built from TRBV7-9 and TRBJ1-2, with 7 bases aligning to TRBD1. The sequenced material came from CD4+ T cells sorted from blood. The source of this sequence is a young woman in good health. The CDR3 region is CASSPSQGEGYGYTF. In DNA, the CDR3 is TGTGCCAGCAGCCCGTCCCAGGGGGAAGGCTATGGCTACACCTTC.